The T cell receptor beta chain under discussion was sequenced for a study of T-cell memory formation after mild COVID-19. Using its own MiXCR run on the 5' RACE reads, TCRdb lists one record per CDR3 protein. The data show under 300,000 distinct CDR3 sequences, with less than 20% seen just once and approximately 3.6% held by the top ten. The CDR3 runs to 16 residues. From germline, CDR1 is MNHEY and CDR2 SVGAGI. V lost 2 bases to trimming and J lost 2 bases, with 13 bases between them. This chain joins TRBV6-5 and TRBJ1-3; maybe TRBD1 (6 bases). The TCR was taken from a man aged 18 to 29 who had mild COVID-19 (a few samples of this study predate the infection). Cell type and time point are not known. Source material: PBMCs or a T cell subset sorted from them (not recorded which). CDR3 loop: CASSYLARGAGNTIYF. CDR3 in DNA: TGTGCCAGCAGTTACCTGGCCAGGGGAGCTGGAAACACCATATATTTT.